The clone carrying this T cell receptor beta chain was detected only once. Trimming removed 6 bases from V and 3 bases from J, with 11 bases in between. There are 13 residues in the CDR3. Germline V lookup: CDR1 SGHVS, CDR2 FQNEAQ. Time point given: baseline pretreatment blood. Sample treatment: 15 Gy SBRT to primary tumor, nephrectomy 4 weeks later. The data are from a study of radiation and T cells in renal cell carcinoma. Some clones are missing from TCRdb's copy, which holds only in-frame ones; the method was immunoSEQ multiplex PCR. The data contain 150,000 or so clones, approximately 90% of them seen just once; the ten biggest clones take up around 12%.

This chain uses TRBV7-8 with TRBJ1-1; D is unresolved. The sequence derives from a woman aged 45-59 years with renal cell carcinoma. Sequencing used blood, obtained from a patient whose treatment included radiotherapy and nephrectomy. CDR3 nucleotides: TGTGCCAGCAGTCGGGCAAGGGACACTGAAGCTTTCTTT. It encodes CASSRARDTEAFF.